These T cell receptor beta chains were read from a single sample in a study of CD8 T cells in ankylosing spondylitis. MiXCR was run by TCRdb on the 5' RACE reads, yielding one entry per CDR3 protein. The profile shows about 390,000 distinct CDR3 sequences, about 22% of them singletons. The sample consisted of blood, either unsorted or a sorted T cell fraction (not recorded which). The receptors shown here come from a male donor with ankylosing spondylitis. Both conserved end residues are part of each CDR3. The order of the fields is V gene, D gene, J gene, clone size, CDR3 length, CDR3 protein, CDR3 DNA. The D gene is left open where the match is weak. Clone size is not always given. Where it is, it says once, few, many or a class for expanded clones.

v_gene: TRBV20-1; d_gene: TRBD1; j_gene: TRBJ2-5; abundance: .; len: 12; CDR3aa: CSATTGVETQYF; CDR3nt: TGCAGTGCTACAACAGGGGTCGAGACCCAGTACTTC
v_gene: TRBV4-2; d_gene: .; j_gene: TRBJ2-2; abundance: few; len: 19; CDR3aa: CASSQDWTRGPTDPGELFF; CDR3nt: TGTGCCAGCAGCCAAGATTGGACTCGGGGCCCGACAGATCCCGGGGAGCTGTTTTTT
v_gene: TRBV9; d_gene: .; j_gene: TRBJ2-1; abundance: .; len: 16; CDR3aa: CASSVGRTPGYNEQFF; CDR3nt: TGTGCCAGCAGCGTTGGCCGCACCCCCGGGTACAATGAGCAGTTCTTC
v_gene: TRBV4-1; d_gene: TRBD1; j_gene: TRBJ1-1; abundance: few; len: 18; CDR3aa: CASSQDGTGGLMNTEAFF; CDR3nt: TGCGCCAGCAGCCAAGACGGGACAGGGGGCCTTATGAACACTGAAGCTTTCTTT
v_gene: TRBV3-1; d_gene: .; j_gene: TRBJ2-3; abundance: few; len: 14; CDR3aa: CASSQGAATDTQYF; CDR3nt: TGTGCCAGCAGCCAAGGAGCGGCCACAGATACGCAGTATTTT
v_gene: TRBV5-1; d_gene: .; j_gene: TRBJ2-5; abundance: few; len: 13; CDR3aa: CASSLGWGETQYF; CDR3nt: TGTGCCAGCAGCTTGGGGTGGGGAGAGACCCAGTACTTC
v_gene: TRBV19; d_gene: TRBD1; j_gene: TRBJ2-7; abundance: .; len: 14; CDR3aa: CASSRNRGNYEQYF; CDR3nt: TGTGCCAGTAGTCGGAACAGGGGAAACTACGAGCAGTACTTC
v_gene: TRBV7-8; d_gene: .; j_gene: TRBJ2-5; abundance: few; len: 13; CDR3aa: CASSAGLMETQYF; CDR3nt: TGTGCCAGCAGCGCTGGACTAATGGAGACCCAGTACTTC
v_gene: TRBV7-9; d_gene: .; j_gene: TRBJ1-5; abundance: many; len: 14; CDR3aa: CASSLTGSNQPQHF; CDR3nt: TGTGCCAGCAGCTTAACGGGAAGCAATCAGCCCCAGCATTTT
v_gene: TRBV5-1; d_gene: .; j_gene: TRBJ2-2; abundance: many; len: 15; CDR3aa: CASSPVGPNTGELFF; CDR3nt: TGCGCCAGCAGCCCGGTAGGACCGAACACCGGGGAGCTGTTTTTT
v_gene: TRBV21-1; d_gene: .; j_gene: TRBJ2-7; abundance: .; len: 16; CDR3aa: CASSKGQGRGAYEQYF; CDR3nt: TGTGCCAGCAGCAAAGGGCAGGGAAGAGGAGCTTACGAGCAGTACTTC
v_gene: TRBV20-1; d_gene: .; j_gene: TRBJ1-6; abundance: .; len: 14; CDR3aa: CSATYGGANSPLHF; CDR3nt: TGCAGTGCTACCTACGGGGGGGCTAATTCACCCCTCCACTTT
v_gene: TRBV7-9; d_gene: .; j_gene: TRBJ1-6; abundance: once; len: 14; CDR3aa: CASSLSGVYSPLHF; CDR3nt: TGTGCCAGCAGCCTCTCCGGGGTTTACTCACCCCTCCACTTT
v_gene: TRBV6-5; d_gene: .; j_gene: TRBJ1-5; abundance: .; len: 14; CDR3aa: CASSYGGIFPPQHF; CDR3nt: TGTGCCAGCAGTTACGGGGGTATATTTCCGCCCCAGCATTTT
v_gene: TRBV7-9; d_gene: TRBD2; j_gene: TRBJ2-7; abundance: .; len: 16; CDR3aa: CASSAPGLASIYEQYF; CDR3nt: TGTGCCAGCAGCGCGCCCGGACTAGCGTCTATCTACGAGCAGTACTTC
v_gene: TRBV21-1; d_gene: .; j_gene: TRBJ2-4; abundance: .; len: 14; CDR3aa: CASTGGELKNIQYF; CDR3nt: TGTGCCAGCACCGGCGGGGAACTCAAAAACATTCAGTACTTC
v_gene: TRBV5-1; d_gene: .; j_gene: TRBJ2-1; abundance: .; len: 15; CDR3aa: CASSLIGQRGNEQFF; CDR3nt: TGCGCCAGCAGCTTGATTGGACAGAGGGGCAATGAGCAGTTCTTC
v_gene: TRBV27; d_gene: TRBD2; j_gene: TRBJ2-2; abundance: few; len: 15; CDR3aa: CASSFGLASLGELFF; CDR3nt: TGTGCCAGCAGTTTTGGACTAGCCTCTCTGGGGGAGCTGTTTTTT